The T cell receptor beta chain described here comes from a study of blood T cell repertoires in COVID-19. Clones were sequenced by immunoSEQ multiplex PCR, and TCRdb holds only the in-frame ones, with some missing. The sample holds about 120,000 clones; approximately 80% are singletons and the top ten take 3% to 4.5%. Germline V gene data show CDR1 as SEHNR and CDR2 as FQNEAQ (reference sequence). V was shortened by 5 bases and J by 5 bases, with 13 bases between the two germline ends. The CDR3 sequence is 13 residues long. The specimen was peripheral blood. V usage is TRBV7-9 and J usage is TRBJ2-7; a weak D match, TRBD1 (5 bases). This TCR was recovered from a woman older than 75 with acute or convalescent COVID-19. This CDR3 is CASSTLGQDEQYF. The CDR3 nucleotides are TGTGCCAGCAGCACGTTAGGACAAGACGAGCAGTACTTC.